These 10 T cell receptor beta chains were all obtained from the same sample, sequenced in a study of T cell clonality in common variable immunodeficiency. TCRdb keeps only in-frame clones here, not all; method: immunoSEQ multiplex PCR. This sample includes tens of thousands of clones with no singletons; its ten biggest clones take up approximately 0.8%. The source material was peripheral blood mononuclear cells. These receptors originate from a person aged 18 to 70 in good health.

This clone has at least ten counts. The read ends 3 residues shy of where the CDR3 ends; the end is completed using the germline J gene. This chain connects TRBV10-3 to TRBJ2-5, with TRBD2 identical over 14 bases. The CDR3 runs 17 residues. Trimming removed 4 bases from V and 3 bases from J; junction bases left unmatched: 7. Germline CDR1 reads ENHRY; CDR2 reads SYGVKD. The CDR3 DNA, read in part, is TGTGCCATCAGTGTCGGGACTAGCGGGAGAGGTAAAGAGACC. Protein sequence: CAISVGTSGRGKET. The whole CDR3 sequence is CAISVGTSGRGKETQYF.

As to this clone: Read data end 3 residues before the CDR3 end; the end is taken from the germline J gene. The chain couples TRBV18 to TRBJ1-2; D unresolved. This CDR3 is built from 14 residues. Germline V gene data show CDR1 as KGHSH and CDR2 as LQKENI. Trimming cost V 2 bases and J 4 bases, with 11 bases left between them. CDR3 amino acids: CASSPTVDTYGYTF. The part of the CDR3 DNA that was read is TGTGCCAGCTCACCAACTGTTGACACCTATGGC.

This clone appeared many times. Coverage ceases 3 residues before the CDR3 finishes, and the germline J gene fills in the end. The chain carries TRBV2 and TRBJ2-3; D is perhaps TRBD2 (5 bases). The V end was cut by 6 bases, the J end by 0 bases, with 19 bases between. This CDR3 has 17 amino acids. The germline gives CDR1 SNHLY, CDR2 FYNNEI. CDR3 in amino acids: CASRAQGAVSSTDTQYF. The CDR3 bases that were read are TGTGCCAGCAGGGCCCAAGGAGCGGTTTCTAGCACAGATACG. Full variable domain (remainder filled in from reference TRBV2 and TRBJ2-3): EPEVTQTPSHQVTQMGQEVILRCVPISNHLYFYWYRQILGQKVEFLVSFYNNEISEKSEIFDDQFSVERPDGSNFTLKIRSTKLEDSAMYFCASRAQGAVSSTDTQYFGPGTRLTVL.

This clone was seen at least ten times. The read gets to within 3 residues of the CDR3 end, and the germline J gene fills in the rest. This chain joins TRBV20-1 and TRBJ2-7, with D possibly TRBD2 on 6 matching bases. This CDR3 contains 14 residues. Per germline, CDR1 DFQATT and CDR2 SNEGSKA (reference sequence). Trimming pared 5 bases from V and 1 base from J, leaving 15 bases between. This CDR3 is CSAPLQEGSYEQYF. The sequenced part of the CDR3 DNA is TGCAGTGCTCCCCTCCAGGAGGGGTCCTACGAG.

This clone was counted ten times or more. The read finishes 3 residues shy of the CDR3 end, and the germline J gene is used to complete it. This chain uses TRBV19 with TRBJ2-5; 10 bases map to TRBD1. This CDR3 has 15 residues. Trimming removed 3 bases from V and 4 bases from J; junction bases left unmatched: 5. CDR1 and CDR2 from the germline V gene are LNHDA and SQIVND (reference sequence). The CDR3 DNA, read in part, is TGTGCCAGTAGTATTCTCCGGACAGGGGGAGAGACC. Translating gives CASSILRTGGET. The full-length CDR3 reads as CASSILRTGGETQYF.

This clone was observed at least ten times. The read falls 3 residues short of the CDR3 end, and the missing part is taken from the germline J gene. The rearrangement uses TRBV30 and TRBJ1-6; the match to TRBD1 covers 9 bases. This CDR3 comprises 15 residues. CDR1 and CDR2 from the germline V gene are GTSNPN and SVGIG (reference sequence). Trimming at V came to 3 bases and at J to 10 bases, leaving 10 bases not matched to a gene. The CDR3 loop reads CAWSAGQGSWSPLHF. Partial CDR3 DNA: TGTGCCTGGAGCGCCGGACAGGGGAGTTGGTCACCC.

In this sample, this clone turned up many times. The read terminates 3 residues ahead of where the CDR3 ends, so the germline J gene completes it. This chain connects TRBV5-6 to TRBJ1-1; D gene ambiguous. From germline, CDR1 is SGHDT and CDR2 YYEEEE. The CDR3 contains 13 residues. Trimming took 5 bases from V and 4 from J, leaving 12 bases between them. The CDR3 bases that were read are TGTGCCAGCAGTTTTCAGCGGGGCACTGAA. It is translated as CASSFQRGTE. The full CDR3 reads CASSFQRGTEAFF. The full variable domain, rest sourced from reference TRBV5-6 and TRBJ1-1, is DAGVTQSPTHLIKTRGQQVTLRCSPKSGHDTVSWYQQALGQGPQFIFQYYEEEERQRGNFPDRFSGHQFPNYSSELNVNALLLGDSALYLCASSFQRGTEAFFGQGTRLTVV.

This clone has at least ten counts. The read stops 3 residues short of the end of the CDR3; the missing end is completed from the germline J gene. V and J are TRBV5-1 and TRBJ2-2; weak D call: TRBD2 (6 bases). Germline values: CDR1 SGHRS, CDR2 YFSETQ. The CDR3 is 16 residues long. Trimming stripped 4 bases from V and 6 bases from J, with 19 bases between. CDR3 residues: CASSPRVGRGAGELFF. CDR3 bases read: TGCGCCAGCAGCCCGCGGGTGGGGCGCGGGGCCGGGGAG.

This clone was counted at least ten times. The read is 3 residues too short to cover the CDR3 end, so that end is filled in from the germline J gene. This chain joins TRBV7-2 and TRBJ2-1; D gene ambiguous. Germline CDR1 and CDR2: SGHTA and FQGNSA. V gave up 0 bases and J gave up 5 bases, with 17 bases separating them. The CDR3 spans 17 residues. Partial CDR3 DNA: TGTGCCAGCAGCTTAGCGGAGACTTTACGCAATGACAATGAG. It encodes CASSLAETLRNDNE. The CDR3 in its entirety is CASSLAETLRNDNEQFF. Supplemented by reference TRBV7-2 and TRBJ2-1, the full variable domain reads GAGVSQSPSNKVTEKGKDVELRCDPISGHTALYWYRQSLGQGLEFLIYFQGNSAPDKSGLPSDRFSAERTGGSVSTLTIQRTQQEDSAVYLCASSLAETLRNDNEQFFGPGTRLTVL.

The sample holds many counts of this clone. The DNA ends 3 residues before the CDR3 does, and the rest of the CDR3 is filled in from the germline J gene. The chain links TRBV18 to TRBJ2-6; D is unclear. Per the germline V gene, CDR1 is KGHSH and CDR2 is LQKENI. The CDR3 is 16 residues long. Trimming removed 1 base at V and 0 bases at J, with 7 bases between. The CDR3 here is CASSPRLGSGANVLTF. The covered CDR3 bases are TGTGCCAGCTCACCACGACTGGGCTCTGGGGCCAACGTC. Full variable domain (rest looked up from reference TRBV18 and TRBJ2-6): NAGVMQNPRHLVRRRGQEARLRCSPMKGHSHVYWYRQLPEEGLKFMVYLQKENIIDESGMPKERFSAEFPKEGPSILRIQQVVRGDSAAYFCASSPRLGSGANVLTFGAGSRLTVL.